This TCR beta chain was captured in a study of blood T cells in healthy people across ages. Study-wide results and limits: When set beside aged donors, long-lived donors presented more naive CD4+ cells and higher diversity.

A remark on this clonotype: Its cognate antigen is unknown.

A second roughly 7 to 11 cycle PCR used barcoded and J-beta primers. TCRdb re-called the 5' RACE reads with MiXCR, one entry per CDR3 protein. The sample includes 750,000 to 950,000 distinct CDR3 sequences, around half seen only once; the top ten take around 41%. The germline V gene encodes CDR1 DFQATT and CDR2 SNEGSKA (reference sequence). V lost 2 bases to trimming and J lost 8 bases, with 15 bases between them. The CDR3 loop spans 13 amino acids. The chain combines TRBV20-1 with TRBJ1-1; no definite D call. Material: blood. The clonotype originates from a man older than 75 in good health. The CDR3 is CSARRGLVVEAFF. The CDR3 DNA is TGCAGTGCTAGAAGAGGGCTAGTGGTAGAAGCTTTCTTT.